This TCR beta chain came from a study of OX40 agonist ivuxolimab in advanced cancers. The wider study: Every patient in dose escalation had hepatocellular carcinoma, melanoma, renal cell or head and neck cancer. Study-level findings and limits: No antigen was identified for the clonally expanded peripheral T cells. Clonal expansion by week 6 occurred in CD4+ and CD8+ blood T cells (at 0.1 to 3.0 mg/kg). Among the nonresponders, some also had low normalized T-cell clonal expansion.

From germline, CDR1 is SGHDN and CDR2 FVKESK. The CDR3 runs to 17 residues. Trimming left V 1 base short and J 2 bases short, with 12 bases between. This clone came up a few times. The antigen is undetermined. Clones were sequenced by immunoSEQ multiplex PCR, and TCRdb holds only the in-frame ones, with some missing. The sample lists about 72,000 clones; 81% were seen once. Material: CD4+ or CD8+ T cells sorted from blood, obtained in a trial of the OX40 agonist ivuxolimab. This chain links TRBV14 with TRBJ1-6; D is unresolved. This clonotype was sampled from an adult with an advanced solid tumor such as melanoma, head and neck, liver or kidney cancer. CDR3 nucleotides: TGTGCCAGCAGCCAAGCTAGCCCACAGCCCTATAATTCACCCCTCCACTTT. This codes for CASSQASPQPYNSPLHF.